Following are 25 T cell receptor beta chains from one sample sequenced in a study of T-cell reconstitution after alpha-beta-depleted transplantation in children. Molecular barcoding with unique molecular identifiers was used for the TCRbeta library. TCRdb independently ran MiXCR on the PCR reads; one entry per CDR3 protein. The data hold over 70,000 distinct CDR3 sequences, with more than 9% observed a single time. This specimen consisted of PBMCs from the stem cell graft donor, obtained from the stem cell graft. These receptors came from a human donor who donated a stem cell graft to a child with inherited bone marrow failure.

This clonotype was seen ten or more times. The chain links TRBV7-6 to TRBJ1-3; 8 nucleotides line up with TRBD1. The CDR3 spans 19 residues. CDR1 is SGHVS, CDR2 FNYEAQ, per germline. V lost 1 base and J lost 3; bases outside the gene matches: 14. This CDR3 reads CASSLELGDRPSGGNTIYF. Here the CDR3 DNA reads TGTGCCAGCAGCTTAGAACTGGGGGACAGGCCCTCCGGTGGAAACACCATATATTTT.

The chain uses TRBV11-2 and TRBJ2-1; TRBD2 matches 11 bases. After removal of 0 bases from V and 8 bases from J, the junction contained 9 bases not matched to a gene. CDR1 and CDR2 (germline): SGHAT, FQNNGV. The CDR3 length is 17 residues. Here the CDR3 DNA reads TGTGCCAGCAGCTTAGACCTTAGCGGGAGGGCCCGCGATGAGCAGTTCTTC. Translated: CASSLDLSGRARDEQFF.

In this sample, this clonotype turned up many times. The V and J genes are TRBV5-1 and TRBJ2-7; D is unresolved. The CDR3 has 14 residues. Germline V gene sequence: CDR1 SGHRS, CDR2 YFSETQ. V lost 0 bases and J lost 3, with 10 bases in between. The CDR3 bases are TGCGCCAGCAGCTTGGTTCTAGGTAGCTACGAGCAGTACTTC. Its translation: CASSLVLGSYEQYF. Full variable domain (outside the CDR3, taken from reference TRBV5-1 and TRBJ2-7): KAGVTQTPRYLIKTRGQQVTLSCSPISGHRSVSWYQQTPGQGLQFLFEYFSETQRNKGNFPGRFSGRQFSNSRSEMNVSTLELGDSALYLCASSLVLGSYEQYFGPGTRLTVT.

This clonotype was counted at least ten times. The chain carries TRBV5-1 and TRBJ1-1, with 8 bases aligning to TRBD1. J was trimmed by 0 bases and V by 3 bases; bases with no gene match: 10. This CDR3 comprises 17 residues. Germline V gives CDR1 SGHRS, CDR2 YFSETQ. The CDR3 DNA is TGCGCCAGCAGCTCGCGTACTCGGACAGGGATGAACACTGAAGCTTTCTTT. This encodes CASSSRTRTGMNTEAFF.

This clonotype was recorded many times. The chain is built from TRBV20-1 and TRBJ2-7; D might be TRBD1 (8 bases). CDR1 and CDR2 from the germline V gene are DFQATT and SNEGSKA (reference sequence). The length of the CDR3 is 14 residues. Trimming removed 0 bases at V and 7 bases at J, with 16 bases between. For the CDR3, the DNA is TGCAGTGCTAGAGATCCCTACAGGGGGGGGGAGCAGTACTTC. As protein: CSARDPYRGGEQYF.

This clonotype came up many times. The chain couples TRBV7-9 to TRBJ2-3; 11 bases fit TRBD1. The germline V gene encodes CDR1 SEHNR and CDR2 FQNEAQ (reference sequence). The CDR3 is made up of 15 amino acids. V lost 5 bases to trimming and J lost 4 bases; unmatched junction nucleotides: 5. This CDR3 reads CASSAVDRGPDTQYF. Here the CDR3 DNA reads TGTGCCAGCAGCGCAGTGGACAGGGGGCCAGATACGCAGTATTTT.

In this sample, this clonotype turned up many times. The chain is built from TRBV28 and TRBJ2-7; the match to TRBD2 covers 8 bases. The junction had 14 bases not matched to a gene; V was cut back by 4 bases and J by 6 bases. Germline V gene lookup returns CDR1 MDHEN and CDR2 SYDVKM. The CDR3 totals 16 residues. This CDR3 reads CASSSPRGGRTPEQYF. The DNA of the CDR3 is TGTGCCAGCAGTTCCCCCCGTGGCGGGAGGACGCCCGAGCAGTACTTC. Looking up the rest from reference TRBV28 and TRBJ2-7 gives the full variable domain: DVKVTQSSRYLVKRTGEKVFLECVQDMDHENMFWYRQDPGLGLRLIYFSYDVKMKEKGDIPEGYSVSREKKERFSLILESASTNQTSMYLCASSSPRGGRTPEQYFGPGTRLTVT.

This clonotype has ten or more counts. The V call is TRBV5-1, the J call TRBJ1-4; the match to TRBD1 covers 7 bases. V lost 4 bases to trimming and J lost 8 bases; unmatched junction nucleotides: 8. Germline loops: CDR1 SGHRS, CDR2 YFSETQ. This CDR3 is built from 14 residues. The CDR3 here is CASSTGQAREKLFF. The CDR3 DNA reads TGCGCCAGCAGCACCGGACAGGCCCGGGAAAAACTGTTTTTT.

CDR3 in DNA: TGTGCCACCTCCCACGAGACTGAAGCTTTCTTT. Protein sequence: CATSHETEAFF. This chain links TRBV6-2 or TRBV6-3 with TRBJ1-1; the D is unclear. The CDR3 runs to 11 residues. Trimming removed 10 bases from V and 5 bases from J, with 11 bases in between. Germline assignment: CDR1 MNHEY and CDR2 SVGEGT.

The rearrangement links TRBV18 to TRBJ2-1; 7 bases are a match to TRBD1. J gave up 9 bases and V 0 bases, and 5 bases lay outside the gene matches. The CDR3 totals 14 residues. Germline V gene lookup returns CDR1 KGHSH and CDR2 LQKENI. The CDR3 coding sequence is TGTGCCAGCTCACCACCCCCAGGGGGACGTGAGCAGTTCTTC. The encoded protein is CASSPPPGGREQFF.

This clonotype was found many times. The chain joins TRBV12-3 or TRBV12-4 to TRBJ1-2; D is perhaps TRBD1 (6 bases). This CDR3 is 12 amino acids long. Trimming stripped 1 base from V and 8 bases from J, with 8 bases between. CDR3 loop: CASSLGTDGYTF. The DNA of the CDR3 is TGTGCCAGCAGTTTAGGGACAGACGGCTACACCTTC.

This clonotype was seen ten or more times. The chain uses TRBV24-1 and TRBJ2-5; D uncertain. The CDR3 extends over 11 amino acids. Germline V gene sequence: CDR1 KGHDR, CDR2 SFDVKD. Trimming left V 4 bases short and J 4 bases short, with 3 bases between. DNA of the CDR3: TGTGCCACCAGTGAGGGAGAGACCCAGTACTTC. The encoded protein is CATSEGETQYF.

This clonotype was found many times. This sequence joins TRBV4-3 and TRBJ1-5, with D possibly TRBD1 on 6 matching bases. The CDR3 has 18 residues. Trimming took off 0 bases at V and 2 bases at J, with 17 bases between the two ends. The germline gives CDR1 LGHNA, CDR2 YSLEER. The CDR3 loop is CASSQDWDTGLGNQPQHF. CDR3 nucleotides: TGCGCCAGCAGCCAAGATTGGGACACAGGGTTAGGCAATCAGCCCCAGCATTTT.

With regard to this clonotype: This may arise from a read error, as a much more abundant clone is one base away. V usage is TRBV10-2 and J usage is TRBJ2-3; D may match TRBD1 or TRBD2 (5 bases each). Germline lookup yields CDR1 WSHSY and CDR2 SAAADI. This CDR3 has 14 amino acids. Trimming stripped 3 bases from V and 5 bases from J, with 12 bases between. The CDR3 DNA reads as TGCGCCAGCAGTGAAGGGACCCGCCAAGATACGCAGTATTTT. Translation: CASSEGTRQDTQYF.

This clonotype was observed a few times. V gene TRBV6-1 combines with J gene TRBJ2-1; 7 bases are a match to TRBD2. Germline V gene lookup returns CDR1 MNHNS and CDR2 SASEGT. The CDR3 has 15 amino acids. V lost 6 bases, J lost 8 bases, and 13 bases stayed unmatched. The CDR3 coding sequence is TGTGCCAGCAGCCCAGGGAGCGGGGTTGGAGATGAGCAGTTCTTC. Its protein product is CASSPGSGVGDEQFF.

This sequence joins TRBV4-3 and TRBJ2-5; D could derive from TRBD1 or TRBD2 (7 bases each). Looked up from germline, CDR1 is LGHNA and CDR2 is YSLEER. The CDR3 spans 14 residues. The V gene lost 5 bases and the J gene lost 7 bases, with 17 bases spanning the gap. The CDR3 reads CASSKLTGEGTQYF. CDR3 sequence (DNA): TGCGCCAGCAGCAAACTCACAGGGGAGGGGACCCAGTACTTC.

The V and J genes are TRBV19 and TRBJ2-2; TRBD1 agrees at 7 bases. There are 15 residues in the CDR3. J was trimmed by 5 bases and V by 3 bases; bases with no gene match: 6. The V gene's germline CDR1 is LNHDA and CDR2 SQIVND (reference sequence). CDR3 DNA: TGTGCCAGTAGTATCTGGGCCAGGGGGACCGGGGAGCTGTTTTTT. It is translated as CASSIWARGTGELFF.

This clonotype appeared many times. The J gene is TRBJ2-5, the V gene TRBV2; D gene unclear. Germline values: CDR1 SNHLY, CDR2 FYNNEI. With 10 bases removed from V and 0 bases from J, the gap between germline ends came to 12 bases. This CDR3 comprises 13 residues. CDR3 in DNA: TGTGCCATCCCAGGTCCCAACCAAGAGACCCAGTACTTC. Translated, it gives CAIPGPNQETQYF.

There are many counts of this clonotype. CDR3 DNA sequence: TGTGCCAGCAGCATCGGACTAGCCAAATCCTACAATGAGCAGTTCTTC. Translating it yields CASSIGLAKSYNEQFF. The chain combines TRBV7-3 with TRBJ2-1; 8 positions match TRBD2. Trimming took 5 bases from V and 1 from J; bases not matched to a gene: 7. The germline V gene has CDR1 SGHTA and CDR2 FQGTGA. CDR3 size: 16 residues.

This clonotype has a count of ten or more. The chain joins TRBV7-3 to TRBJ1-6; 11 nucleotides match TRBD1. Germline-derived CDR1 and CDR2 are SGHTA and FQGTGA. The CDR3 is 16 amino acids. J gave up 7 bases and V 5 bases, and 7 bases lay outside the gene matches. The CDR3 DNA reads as TGTGCCAGCAGCCAACCCGGGACAGGGGGGAATTCACCCCTCCACTTT. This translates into CASSQPGTGGNSPLHF. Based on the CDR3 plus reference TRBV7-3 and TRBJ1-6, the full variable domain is GAGVSQTPSNKVTEKGKYVELRCDPISGHTALYWYRQSLGQGPEFLIYFQGTGAADDSGLPNDRFFAVRPEGSVSTLKIQRTERGDSAVYLCASSQPGTGGNSPLHFGNGTRLTVT.

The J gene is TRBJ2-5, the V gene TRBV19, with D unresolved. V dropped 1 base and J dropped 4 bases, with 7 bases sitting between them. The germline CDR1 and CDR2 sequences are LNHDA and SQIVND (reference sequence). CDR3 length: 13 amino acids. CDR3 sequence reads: CASSIGAGETQYF. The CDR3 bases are TGTGCCAGTAGTATAGGTGCCGGAGAGACCCAGTACTTC.

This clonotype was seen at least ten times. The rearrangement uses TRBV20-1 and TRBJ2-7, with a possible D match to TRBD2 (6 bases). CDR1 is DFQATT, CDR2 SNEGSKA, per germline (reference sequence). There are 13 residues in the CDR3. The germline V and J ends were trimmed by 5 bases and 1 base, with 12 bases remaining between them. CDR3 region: CSAGVGTSYEQYF. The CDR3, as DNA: TGCAGTGCTGGCGTGGGGACTTCCTACGAGCAGTACTTC.

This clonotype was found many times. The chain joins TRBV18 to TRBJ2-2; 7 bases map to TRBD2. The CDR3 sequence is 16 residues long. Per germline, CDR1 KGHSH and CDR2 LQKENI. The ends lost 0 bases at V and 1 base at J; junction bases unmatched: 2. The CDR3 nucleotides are TGTGCCAGCTCACCACCTGCTAGCGGGAACACCGGGGAGCTGTTTTTT. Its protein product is CASSPPASGNTGELFF.

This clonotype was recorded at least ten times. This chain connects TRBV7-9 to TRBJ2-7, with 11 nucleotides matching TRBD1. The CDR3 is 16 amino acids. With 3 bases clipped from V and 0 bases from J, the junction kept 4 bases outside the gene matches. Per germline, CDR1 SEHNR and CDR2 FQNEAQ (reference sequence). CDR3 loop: CASSLGQGVNSYEQYF. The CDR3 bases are TGTGCCAGCAGCTTGGGACAGGGGGTAAACTCCTACGAGCAGTACTTC.

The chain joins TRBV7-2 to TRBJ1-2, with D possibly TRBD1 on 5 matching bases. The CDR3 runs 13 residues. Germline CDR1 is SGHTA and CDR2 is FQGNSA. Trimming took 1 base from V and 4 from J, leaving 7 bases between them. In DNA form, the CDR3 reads TGTGCCAGCAGCTTAGGGGACGGCTATGGCTACACCTTC. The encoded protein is CASSLGDGYGYTF.